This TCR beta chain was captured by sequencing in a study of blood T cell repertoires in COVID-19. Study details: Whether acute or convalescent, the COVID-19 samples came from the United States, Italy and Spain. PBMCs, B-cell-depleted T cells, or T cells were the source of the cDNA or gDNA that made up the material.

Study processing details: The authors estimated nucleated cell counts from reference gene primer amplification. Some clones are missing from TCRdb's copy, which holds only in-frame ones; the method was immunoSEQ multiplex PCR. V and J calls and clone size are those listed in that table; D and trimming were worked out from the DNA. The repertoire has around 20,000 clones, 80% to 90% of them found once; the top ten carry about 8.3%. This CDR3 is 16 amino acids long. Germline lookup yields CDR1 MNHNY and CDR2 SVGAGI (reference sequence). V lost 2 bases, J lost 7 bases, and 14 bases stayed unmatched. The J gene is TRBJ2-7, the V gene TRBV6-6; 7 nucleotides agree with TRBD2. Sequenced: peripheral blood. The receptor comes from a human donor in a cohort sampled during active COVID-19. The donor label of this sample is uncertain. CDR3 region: CASSYPPLGREREQYF. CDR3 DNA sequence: TGTGCCAGCAGTTACCCACCTTTAGGGCGGGAGAGGGAGCAGTACTTC.